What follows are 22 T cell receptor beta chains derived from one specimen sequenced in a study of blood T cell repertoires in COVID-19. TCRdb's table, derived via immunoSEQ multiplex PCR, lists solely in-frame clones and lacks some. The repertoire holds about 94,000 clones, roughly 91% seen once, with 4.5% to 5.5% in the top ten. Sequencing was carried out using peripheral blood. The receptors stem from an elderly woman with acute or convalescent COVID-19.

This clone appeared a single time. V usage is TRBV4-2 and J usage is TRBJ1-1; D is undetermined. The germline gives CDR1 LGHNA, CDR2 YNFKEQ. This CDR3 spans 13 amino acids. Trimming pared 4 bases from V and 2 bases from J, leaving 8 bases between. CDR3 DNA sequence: TGTGCCAGCAGCCTACAGCCTAACACTGAAGCTTTCTTT. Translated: CASSLQPNTEAFF.

DNA for the CDR3: TGCGCCAGCAGCTTGGACCCCTCGGGCACCGGGGAGCTGTTTTTT. Protein: CASSLDPSGTGELFF. V is TRBV5-1 and J is TRBJ2-2; D is unclear. In germline, CDR1 is SGHRS, CDR2 YFSETQ. Trimming removed 0 bases at V and 4 bases at J, with 10 bases between. This CDR3 has 15 amino acids. Full variable domain (outside the CDR3, taken from reference TRBV5-1 and TRBJ2-2): KAGVTQTPRYLIKTRGQQVTLSCSPISGHRSVSWYQQTPGQGLQFLFEYFSETQRNKGNFPGRFSGRQFSNSRSEMNVSTLELGDSALYLCASSLDPSGTGELFFGEGSRLTVL.

As DNA, the CDR3 is TGTGCCAGCAGCCTCGGACAGGTCTACAATGAGCAGTTCTTC. It translates to CASSLGQVYNEQFF. The rearrangement joins TRBV5-4 to TRBJ2-1, with 7 positions matching TRBD1. J was trimmed by 3 bases and V by 4 bases; bases with no gene match: 4. The CDR3 spans 14 residues. Germline lookup yields CDR1 SGHNT and CDR2 YYREEE (reference sequence).

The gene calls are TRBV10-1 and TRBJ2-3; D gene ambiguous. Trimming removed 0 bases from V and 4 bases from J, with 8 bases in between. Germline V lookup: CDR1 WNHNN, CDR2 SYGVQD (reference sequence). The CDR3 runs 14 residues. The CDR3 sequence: CASSESAGSDTQYF. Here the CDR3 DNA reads TGCGCCAGCAGTGAGTCGGCAGGTTCAGATACGCAGTATTTT.

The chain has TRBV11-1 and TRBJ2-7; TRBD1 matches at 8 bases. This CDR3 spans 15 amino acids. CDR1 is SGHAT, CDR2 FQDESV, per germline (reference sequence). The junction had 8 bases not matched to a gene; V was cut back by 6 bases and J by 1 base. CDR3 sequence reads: CASSPDRVRSYEQYF. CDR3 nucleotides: TGTGCCAGCAGTCCGGACAGGGTAAGGTCCTACGAGCAGTACTTC.

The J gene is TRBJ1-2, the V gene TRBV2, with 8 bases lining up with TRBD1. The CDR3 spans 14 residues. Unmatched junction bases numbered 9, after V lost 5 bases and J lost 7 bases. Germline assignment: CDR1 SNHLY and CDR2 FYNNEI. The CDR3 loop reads CASSSRTGRGGYTF. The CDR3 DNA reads TGTGCCAGCAGTTCAAGGACAGGGAGGGGTGGCTACACCTTC.

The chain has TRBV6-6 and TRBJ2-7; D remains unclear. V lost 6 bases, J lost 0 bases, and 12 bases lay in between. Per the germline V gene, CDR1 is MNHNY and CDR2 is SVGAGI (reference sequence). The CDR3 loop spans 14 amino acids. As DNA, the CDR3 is TGTGCCAGCAGCTTAACGGAGAGCTCCTACGAGCAGTACTTC. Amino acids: CASSLTESSYEQYF.

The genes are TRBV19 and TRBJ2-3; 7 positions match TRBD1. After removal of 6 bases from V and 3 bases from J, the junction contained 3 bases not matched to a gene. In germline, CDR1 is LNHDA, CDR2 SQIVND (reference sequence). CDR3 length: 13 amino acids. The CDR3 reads CASRRGRTDTQYF. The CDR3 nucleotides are TGTGCCAGTAGAAGGGGGCGAACAGATACGCAGTATTTT.

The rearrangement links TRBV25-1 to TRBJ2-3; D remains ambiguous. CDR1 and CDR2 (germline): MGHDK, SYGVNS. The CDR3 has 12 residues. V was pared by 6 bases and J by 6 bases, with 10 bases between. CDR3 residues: CASSSGSDTQYF. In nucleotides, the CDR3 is TGTGCCAGCAGCTCAGGCTCGGATACGCAGTATTTT.

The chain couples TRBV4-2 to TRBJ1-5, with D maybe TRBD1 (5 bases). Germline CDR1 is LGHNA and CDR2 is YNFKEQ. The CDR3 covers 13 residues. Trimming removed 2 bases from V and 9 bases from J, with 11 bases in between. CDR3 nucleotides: TGTGCCAGCAGCCAAACCCCCGGGGGGCCCCAGCATTTT. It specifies CASSQTPGGPQHF.

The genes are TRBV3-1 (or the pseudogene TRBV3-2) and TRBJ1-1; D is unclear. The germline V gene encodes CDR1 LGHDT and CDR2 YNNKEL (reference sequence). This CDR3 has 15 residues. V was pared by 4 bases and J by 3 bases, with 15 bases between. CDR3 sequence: CASSPRSGVDTEAFF. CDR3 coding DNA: TGTGCCAGCAGCCCGCGGTCCGGGGTAGACACTGAAGCTTTCTTT.

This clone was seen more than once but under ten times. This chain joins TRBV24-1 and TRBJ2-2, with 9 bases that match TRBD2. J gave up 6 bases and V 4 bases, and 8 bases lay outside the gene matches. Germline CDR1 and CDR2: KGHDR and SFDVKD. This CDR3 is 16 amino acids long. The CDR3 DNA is TGTGCCACCAGTGACGCCGGGACTAGCTCCCCCGGGGAGCTGTTTTTT. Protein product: CATSDAGTSSPGELFF.

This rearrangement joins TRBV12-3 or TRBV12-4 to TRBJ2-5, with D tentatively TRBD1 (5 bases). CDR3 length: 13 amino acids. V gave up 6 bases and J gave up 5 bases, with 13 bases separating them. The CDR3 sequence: CASSPAGRETQYF. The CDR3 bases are TGTGCCAGCAGCCCGGCAGGGCGGGAGACCCAGTACTTC.

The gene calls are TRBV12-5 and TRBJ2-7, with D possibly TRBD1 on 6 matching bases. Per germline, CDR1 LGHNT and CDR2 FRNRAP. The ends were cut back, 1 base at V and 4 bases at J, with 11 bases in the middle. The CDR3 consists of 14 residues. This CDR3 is CASGLGRTGYEQYF. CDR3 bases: TGTGCTAGTGGTTTGGGACGAACAGGGTACGAGCAGTACTTC.

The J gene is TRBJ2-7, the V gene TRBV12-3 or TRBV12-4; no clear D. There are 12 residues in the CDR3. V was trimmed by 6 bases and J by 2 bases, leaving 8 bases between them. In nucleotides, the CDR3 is TGTGCCAGCAGCCGAACTGCCTACGAGCAGTACTTC. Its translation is CASSRTAYEQYF.

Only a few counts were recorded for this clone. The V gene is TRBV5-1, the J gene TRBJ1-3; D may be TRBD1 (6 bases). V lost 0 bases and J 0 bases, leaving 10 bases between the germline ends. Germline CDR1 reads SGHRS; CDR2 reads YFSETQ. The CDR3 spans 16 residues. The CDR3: CASSLAGQNSGNTIYF. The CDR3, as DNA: TGCGCCAGCAGCTTGGCTGGACAGAACTCTGGAAACACCATATATTTT.

The CDR3 region has the DNA TGTGCCAGCAGTTACTCCGGGACAGGGTACACAGATACGCAGTATTTT. Its protein product is CASSYSGTGYTDTQYF. V usage is TRBV6-5 and J usage is TRBJ2-3, with TRBD1 identical over 9 bases. V lost 0 bases to trimming and J lost 2 bases; unmatched junction nucleotides: 3. Germline V lookup: CDR1 MNHEY, CDR2 SVGAGI. The CDR3 loop spans 16 amino acids.

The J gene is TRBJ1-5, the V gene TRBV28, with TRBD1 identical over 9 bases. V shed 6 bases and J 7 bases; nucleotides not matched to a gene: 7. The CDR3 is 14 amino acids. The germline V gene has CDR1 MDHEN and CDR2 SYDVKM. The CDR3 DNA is TGTGCCAGCAGAGTCACAGGGGGCAGGCAGCCCCAGCATTTT. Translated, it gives CASRVTGGRQPQHF. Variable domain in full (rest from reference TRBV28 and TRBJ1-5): DVKVTQSSRYLVKRTGEKVFLECVQDMDHENMFWYRQDPGLGLRLIYFSYDVKMKEKGDIPEGYSVSREKKERFSLILESASTNQTSMYLCASRVTGGRQPQHFGDGTRLSIL.

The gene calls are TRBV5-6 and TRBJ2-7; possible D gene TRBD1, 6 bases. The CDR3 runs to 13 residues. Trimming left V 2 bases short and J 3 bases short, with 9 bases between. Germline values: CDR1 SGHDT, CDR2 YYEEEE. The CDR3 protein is CASSFTGNYEQYF. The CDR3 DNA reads TGTGCCAGCAGCTTTACAGGGAACTACGAGCAGTACTTC.

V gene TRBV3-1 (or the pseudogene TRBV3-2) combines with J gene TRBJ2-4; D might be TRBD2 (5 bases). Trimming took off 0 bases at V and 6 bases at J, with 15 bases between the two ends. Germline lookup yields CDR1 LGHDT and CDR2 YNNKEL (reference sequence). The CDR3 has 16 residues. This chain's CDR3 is CASSQDGNVRGNIQYF. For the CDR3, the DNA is TGTGCCAGCAGCCAAGACGGGAACGTCCGGGGAAACATTCAGTACTTC.

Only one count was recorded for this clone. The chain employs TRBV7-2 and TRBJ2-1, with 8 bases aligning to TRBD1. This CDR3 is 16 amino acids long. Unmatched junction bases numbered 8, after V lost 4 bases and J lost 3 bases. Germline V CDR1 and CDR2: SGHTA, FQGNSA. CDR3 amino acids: CASSYKSGTGYNEQFF. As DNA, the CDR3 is TGTGCCAGCAGCTATAAATCCGGGACAGGCTACAATGAGCAGTTCTTC.

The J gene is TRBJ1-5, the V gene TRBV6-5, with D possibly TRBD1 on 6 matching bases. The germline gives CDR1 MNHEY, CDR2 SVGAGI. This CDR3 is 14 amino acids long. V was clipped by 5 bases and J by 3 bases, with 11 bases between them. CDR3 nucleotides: TGTGCCAGCAGTCTCAGGGGCAACAATCAGCCCCAGCATTTT. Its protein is CASSLRGNNQPQHF.